The next 4 T cell receptor beta chains were all read from a single sample in a study of cytomegalovirus exposure and HLA in healthy donors. With 60 Vbeta and 13 Jbeta primers, the PCR was carried out. Sequencing was performed with immunoSEQ multiplex PCR; in TCRdb, only in-frame clones are kept and a portion is missing. The sample shows roughly 130,000 clones, about 80% of them seen only once. The specimen sequenced was PBMCs. These receptor sequences come from a man in his forties in good health and CMV-seronegative.

This clone was detected a few times. For the CDR3, the DNA is TGTGCCACCAGCAGAGATTCGGGGACCCAGTACTTC. Protein product: CATSRDSGTQYF. The V call is TRBV15, the J call TRBJ2-5; the D is unclear. The CDR3 is 12 residues long. Germline V gives CDR1 LNHNV, CDR2 YYDKDF (reference sequence). The V end lost 0 bases, the J end lost 7 bases, and 6 bases lay between the germline ends.

DNA for the CDR3: TGTGCCTGGAGGAACAGGGGGGCGAGTGGCGAGAACAGCAATCAGCCCCAGCATTTT. Protein: CAWRNRGASGENSNQPQHF. V gene TRBV30 combines with J gene TRBJ1-5; 8 bases are a match to TRBD1. Losses at the gene ends were 3 bases for V and 1 base for J; bases not matched to a gene: 17. There are 19 residues in the CDR3. The germline V gene has CDR1 GTSNPN and CDR2 SVGIG (reference sequence).

This clone came up once. This rearrangement joins TRBV28 to TRBJ2-3; TRBD2 matches 12 bases. CDR3 length: 16 amino acids. Germline CDR1 reads MDHEN; CDR2 reads SYDVKM. Unmatched junction bases numbered 5, after V lost 2 bases and J lost 5 bases. This CDR3 is CASSLASGRAQDTQYF. For the CDR3, the DNA is TGTGCCAGCAGTTTAGCTAGCGGGAGGGCTCAAGATACGCAGTATTTT. Looking up the rest from reference TRBV28 and TRBJ2-3 gives the full variable domain: DVKVTQSSRYLVKRTGEKVFLECVQDMDHENMFWYRQDPGLGLRLIYFSYDVKMKEKGDIPEGYSVSREKKERFSLILESASTNQTSMYLCASSLASGRAQDTQYFGPGTRLTVL.

The rearrangement links TRBV7-9 to TRBJ2-1; the match to TRBD2 covers 8 bases. From germline, CDR1 is SEHNR and CDR2 FQNEAQ (reference sequence). V shed 8 bases, J shed 10 bases, and the junction held 28 bases outside the gene matches. The CDR3 has 19 residues. The CDR3 coding sequence is TGTGCCAGCGGAGTAGGGACTAGAAGCACAAACTCCCCAGGGACAGAGCAGTTCTTC. Its protein is CASGVGTRSTNSPGTEQFF.